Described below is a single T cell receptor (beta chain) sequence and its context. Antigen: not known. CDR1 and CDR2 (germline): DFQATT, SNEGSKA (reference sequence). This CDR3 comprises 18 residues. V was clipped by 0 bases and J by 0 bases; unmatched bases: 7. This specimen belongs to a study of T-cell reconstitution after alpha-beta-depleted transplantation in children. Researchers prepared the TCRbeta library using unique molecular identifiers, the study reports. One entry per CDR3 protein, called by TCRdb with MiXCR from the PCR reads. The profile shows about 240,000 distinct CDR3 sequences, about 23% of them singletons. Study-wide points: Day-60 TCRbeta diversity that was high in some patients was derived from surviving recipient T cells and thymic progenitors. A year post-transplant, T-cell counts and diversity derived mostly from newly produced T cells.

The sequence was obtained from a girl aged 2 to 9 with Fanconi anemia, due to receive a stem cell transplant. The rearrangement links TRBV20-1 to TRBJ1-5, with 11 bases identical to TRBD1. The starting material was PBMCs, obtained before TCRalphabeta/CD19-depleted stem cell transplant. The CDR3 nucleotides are TGCAGTGCTAGAGATTGGGACAGGGGGGATTATAGCAATCAGCCCCAGCATTTT. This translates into CSARDWDRGDYSNQPQHF.